Each of the 13 T cell receptor beta chains below was sequenced from the same sample in a study of T cells in Graves' hyperthyroidism and ophthalmopathy (dated by TCRdb to about 2019). Library creation used multiplex PCR. Reads for this sample came from an Illumina HiSeq 2000. Amplification of TCR beta CDR3 regions was carried out from RNA transcripts. The first round of RT-PCR for the TCR CDR3 was performed with the HTBI primer set and the Qiagen OneStep RT-PCR kit. TCRdb reprocessed the public reads (quality trimming at Q25 with fastp, clone calling with MiXCR) and kept in-frame beta chains. Records with the same CDR3 protein are collapsed into one entry carrying the most frequent genes and DNA. Across this sample there are a few hundred thousand distinct CDR3 sequences, with 15% to 19% seen only once. The top ten hold around 6.6% of the sample. What was sequenced was blood. The receptors were sampled from a woman aged 25-40 years with Graves' hyperthyroidism.

This clonotype was recorded a few times. The chain joins TRBV20-1 to TRBJ2-1; 13 bases align to TRBD2. The CDR3 runs to 15 residues. V lost 4 bases to trimming and J lost 8 bases; unmatched junction nucleotides: 8. The germline V gene encodes CDR1 DFQATT and CDR2 SNEGSKA (reference sequence). Here the CDR3 DNA reads TGCAGTGCTATAAACGGACTAGCGGGAGTTGATGAGCAGTTCTTC. It is translated as CSAINGLAGVDEQFF.

The sample holds a few counts of this clonotype. The chain uses TRBV28 and TRBJ1-3; D is possibly TRBD1 (6 bases). The CDR3 consists of 16 residues. V lost 1 base and J 2 bases, leaving 12 bases between the germline ends. Germline CDR1 MDHEN, CDR2 SYDVKM. This CDR3 is CASSLSAGATGNTIYF. The CDR3 DNA reads TGTGCCAGCAGTTTATCAGCAGGGGCGACTGGAAACACCATATATTTT.

This clonotype was observed a few times. J is TRBJ1-4 and V is TRBV28, with 9 bases identical to TRBD1. This CDR3 spans 17 amino acids. With V trimmed by 5 bases and J by 7 bases, 14 bases remained unmatched. Germline V CDR1 and CDR2: MDHEN, SYDVKM. DNA of the CDR3: TGTGCCAGCAGTCTGACTACAGGGGGCCTAGAATTTGAAAAACTGTTTTTT. Its protein is CASSLTTGGLEFEKLFF.

This clonotype was detected ten times or more. The chain has TRBV18 and TRBJ2-1, with 7 bases matching TRBD1. Germline lookup yields CDR1 KGHSH and CDR2 LQKENI. The CDR3 consists of 15 residues. Germline trimming cut 2 bases from V and 6 bases from J; bases unmatched to any gene: 7. In DNA form, the CDR3 reads TGTGCCAGCTCACCAGGCGAGGGGGCGGTCAATGAGCAGTTCTTC. Its translation: CASSPGEGAVNEQFF.

This clonotype has ten or more counts. The chain is built from TRBV7-2 and TRBJ2-7; D may match TRBD1 or TRBD2 (5 bases each). The CDR3 spans 18 residues. Germline loops: CDR1 SGHTA, CDR2 FQGNSA. The V end was cut by 2 bases, the J end by 2 bases, with 22 bases between. The CDR3 loop reads CASSLTLGSRDAAYEQYF. CDR3 DNA: TGTGCCAGCAGCTTAACACTTGGGTCCAGGGACGCTGCCTACGAGCAGTACTTC.

Worth noting for this clonotype: This clone may be a read error of a much larger clone one base away. This sequence joins TRBV30 and TRBJ1-1; tentatively, D is TRBD1 (6 bases). CDR3 length: 11 amino acids. The ends were cut back, 5 bases at V and 11 bases at J, with 15 bases in the middle. Germline assignment: CDR1 GTSNPN and CDR2 SVGIG (reference sequence). CDR3 amino acids: CAWGQGREAFF. CDR3 coding DNA: TGTGCCTGGGGTCAGGGGCGGGAGGCTTTCTTT.

A few counts support this clonotype. A read error may explain this, as a much larger clone is one base away. The rearrangement joins TRBV7-4 to TRBJ2-1; D unclear. Judging by the DNA end, TRBJ2-7 fits better; the J call may be wrong. Germline CDR1 is SGHVT and CDR2 is SQSDAQ. The length of the CDR3 is 13 residues. In nucleotides, the CDR3 is TGTGCCAGCAGCTTAGTGGAAGGGAATGAGCAGTACTTC. Translating it yields CASSLVEGNEQYF.

This clonotype has more than one count but fewer than ten. The J gene is TRBJ1-1, the V gene TRBV20-1; no firm D call. From germline, CDR1 is DFQATT and CDR2 SNEGSKA (reference sequence). CDR3 length: 15 amino acids. Trimming took 0 bases from V and 3 from J, leaving 14 bases between them. CDR3 in DNA: TGCAGTGCTAGAGATAATGAGAAGTCGGACACTGAAGCTTTCTTT. Translation gives CSARDNEKSDTEAFF.

Ten or more counts support this clonotype. The V call is TRBV20-1, the J call TRBJ2-7; D might be TRBD2 (5 bases). The germline CDR1 and CDR2 sequences are DFQATT and SNEGSKA (reference sequence). The CDR3 contains 15 residues. Trimming pared 2 bases from V and 2 bases from J, leaving 16 bases between. CDR3 nucleotide sequence: TGCAGTGCTAGATTTCCTCAGCGGTCGACCTACGAGCAGTACTTC. Translating it yields CSARFPQRSTYEQYF.

This clonotype was seen a few times. This chain links TRBV15 with TRBJ2-1, with D perhaps TRBD2 (6 bases). With 2 bases removed from V and 3 bases from J, the gap between germline ends came to 8 bases. The CDR3 totals 14 residues. Germline lookup yields CDR1 LNHNV and CDR2 YYDKDF (reference sequence). In DNA form, the CDR3 reads TGTGCCACCAGCAGAACTAGCCGCTACAATGAGCAGTTCTTC. Its translation: CATSRTSRYNEQFF.

V and J are TRBV5-1 and TRBJ1-2; TRBD1 is a possible D gene (5 bases). V shed 0 bases and J shed 6 bases, with 12 bases lying between them. The CDR3 extends over 14 amino acids. Germline assignment: CDR1 SGHRS and CDR2 YFSETQ. The CDR3 coding sequence is TGCGCCAGCAGCTTGGTTACTACAGGAGATGGCTACACCTTC. Translated, it gives CASSLVTTGDGYTF. Using reference TRBV5-1 and TRBJ1-2 for the parts outside the CDR3, the full variable domain is KAGVTQTPRYLIKTRGQQVTLSCSPISGHRSVSWYQQTPGQGLQFLFEYFSETQRNKGNFPGRFSGRQFSNSRSEMNVSTLELGDSALYLCASSLVTTGDGYTFGSGTRLTVV.

This clonotype was counted many times. This chain links TRBV20-1 with TRBJ2-7; TRBD1 agrees at 9 bases. CDR1 and CDR2 from the germline V gene are DFQATT and SNEGSKA (reference sequence). Trimming removed 3 bases from V and 5 bases from J; junction bases left unmatched: 8. The CDR3 is made up of 14 amino acids. The CDR3 sequence is CSARDRGGPDEQYF. As DNA, the CDR3 is TGCAGTGCTAGGGACAGGGGAGGTCCAGACGAGCAGTACTTC.

The chain links TRBV5-1 to TRBJ1-2, with D possibly TRBD1 on 5 matching bases. The CDR3 consists of 17 residues. CDR1 is SGHRS and CDR2 is YFSETQ in the germline V gene. V was shortened by 1 base and J by 0 bases, with 16 bases between the two germline ends. CDR3 amino acids: CASSLIGGRATNYGYTF. CDR3 coding DNA: TGCGCCAGCAGCTTGATTGGGGGACGCGCTACTAACTATGGCTACACCTTC.